This T cell receptor beta chain was observed in a study of beta chain features in type 1 diabetes. Background on the study: Summed over all samples, the examined sorted cells came to some 99 million. The study's findings and limits: People with Type 1 diabetes carried modestly yet significantly shorter TCRB CDR3s in all four CD4+ subsets. Researchers reported that naive, central memory and Treg TCRB repertoires appeared more similar in patients than in healthy donors.

Sequencing targeted expressed TCRB transcripts, as all isolated RNA had been reverse transcribed. Using immunoSEQ multiplex PCR, the repertoire was profiled, and TCRdb retains in-frame clones only, with some absent. The sample holds around 180,000 clones; roughly 8% are singletons and the top ten take 0.5%. The germline CDR1 and CDR2 sequences are SGHAT and FQNNGV. Trimming took 5 bases from V and 5 from J, leaving 15 bases between them. There are 14 residues in the CDR3. Points on this clone: The antigen is undetermined.

Sampling consisted of one heparinised blood draw per donor, averaging about 116 mL. Input material: central memory CD4+ T cells from blood. The sequence came from a man aged 18 to 35 with type 1 diabetes. The gene calls are TRBV11-2 and TRBJ2-5, with a tentative D call TRBD1 (6 bases). Written as DNA, the CDR3 is TGTGCCAGCAGCAATCTAGGGGGACGGGAGACCCAGTACTTC. This encodes CASSNLGGRETQYF.